This entry features one TCR beta chain sequence. Its antigen has not been determined. No much larger clone is present one base from it, and per-base qualities are unavailable. The method behind the library was the immunoSEQ multiplex PCR assay. Rearranged TCR beta chain sequences were amplified with the hsTCRB Kit following the manufacturer's protocol. TCRB libraries were sequenced on an Illumina MiSeq. Per the authors' processing: The proprietary platform of the kit vendor was used for demultiplexing, trimming and gene mapping. TCRdb limited this immuneACCESS table to in-frame rearrangements with V and J called. A share of clones is missing; checked studies link under half to unresolved V genes, and the rest is unexplained. That table is the source of V, J and clone size, and D and trimming were worked out from the DNA. Present in this sample are about 60,000 clones, 85% to 90% of which were seen just once. The ten top clones hold under 1.5% of the sample.

In the germline V gene, CDR1 corresponds to SGHVS and CDR2 to FNYEAQ. The CDR3 measures 15 amino acids from cysteine to phenylalanine. Just CDR3 DNA is preserved here, 45 bases in frame from base 1. From V the trimming removes 1 base and from J it removes 5 bases, while the gene matches leave 5 bases of the junction unaccounted for. The source of the sample is a study of a mutant IDH1 vaccine in newly diagnosed glioma (TCRdb year 2021). Background on the whole study: Patients received eight vaccinations in weeks 1, 3, 5, 7, 11, 15, 19 and 23, corresponding to visits V03 through V10. Vaccination began 4-6 weeks after radiotherapy alone, or alongside temozolomide cycles in the chemotherapy-containing groups. Of the 25 to 40 treated patients, around 60% were male and about 40% were female, and the mean age was approximately 40 years. Before enrollment, patients had received standard therapy of radiotherapy alone, temozolomide alone, or radiochemotherapy with temozolomide; most received the combination. Peripheral blood samples were drawn at six visits, namely V03 (baseline), V05, V07, V10, V12 and V13. For exploratory analyses, about 25 treated patients had longitudinal TCRB deep sequencing done wherever samples were available. Summary of the overall study and its limitations: Across multiple MHC alleles, vaccine-induced immune responses were seen in more than 80% of patients. The authors noted that analyses of patient blood samples could not be reproduced because of sample limitations. Selection of PBMC samples for TCRB deep sequencing was based on availability. No apparent relationship was observed between pseudoprogression and alterations in the top peripheral T cell clonotypes detected by TCRB sequencing.

According to the study, the label for this sample's time point signals: week 23, last vaccination. Every vaccine dose consisted of 300 ug of a 20-mer mutant IDH1 peptide in Montanide, administered subcutaneously together with topical imiquimod. Newly diagnosed WHO grade 3 or 4 IDH1-mutant astrocytomas showing loss of nuclear ATRX were present in the donors. The samples were drawn from NOA16, a multicentre, single-arm, open-label phase I trial in Germany that tested a mutant IDH1 peptide vaccine in humans for the first time. Genomic DNA for TCRB sequencing was isolated from EDTA blood with the DNeasy Blood and Tissue Kit.

The clonotype comes from a man aged 40-49 years with glioma. The sample consisted of PBMCs, taken from a glioma patient whose treatment included an IDH1 peptide vaccine. Recombination joined TRBV7-6 with TRBJ1-1; 9 bases in the junction line up with TRBD1. In nucleotide form, the sequence is TGTGCCAGCAGCTTAGTCGAGACAGGGGGGACTGAAGCTTTCTTT. Its translation reads: CASSLVETGGTEAFF.